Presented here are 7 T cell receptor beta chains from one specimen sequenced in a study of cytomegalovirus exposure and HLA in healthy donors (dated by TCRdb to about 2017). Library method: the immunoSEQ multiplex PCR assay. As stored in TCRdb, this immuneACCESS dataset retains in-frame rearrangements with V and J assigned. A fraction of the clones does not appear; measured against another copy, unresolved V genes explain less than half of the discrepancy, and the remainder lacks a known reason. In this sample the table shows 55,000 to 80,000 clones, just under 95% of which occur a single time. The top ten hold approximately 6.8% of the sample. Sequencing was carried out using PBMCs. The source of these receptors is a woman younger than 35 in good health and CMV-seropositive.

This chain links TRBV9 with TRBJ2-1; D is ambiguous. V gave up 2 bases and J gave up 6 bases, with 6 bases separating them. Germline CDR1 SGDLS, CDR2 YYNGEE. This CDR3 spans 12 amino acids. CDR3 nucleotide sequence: TGTGCCAGCAGCGTGAGTGGCAATGAGCAGTTCTTC. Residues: CASSVSGNEQFF.

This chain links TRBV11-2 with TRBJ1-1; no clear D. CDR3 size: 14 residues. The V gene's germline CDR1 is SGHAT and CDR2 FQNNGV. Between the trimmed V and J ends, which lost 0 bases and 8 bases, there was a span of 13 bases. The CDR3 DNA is TGTGCCAGCAGCTTAGATCATCGCGTCGCAGAAGCTTTCTTT. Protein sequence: CASSLDHRVAEAFF. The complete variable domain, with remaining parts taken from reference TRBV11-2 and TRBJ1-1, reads EAGVAQSPRYKIIEKRQSVAFWCNPISGHATLYWYQQILGQGPKLLIQFQNNGVVDDSQLPKDRFSAERLKGVDSTLKIQPAKLEDSAVYLCASSLDHRVAEAFFGQGTRLTVV.

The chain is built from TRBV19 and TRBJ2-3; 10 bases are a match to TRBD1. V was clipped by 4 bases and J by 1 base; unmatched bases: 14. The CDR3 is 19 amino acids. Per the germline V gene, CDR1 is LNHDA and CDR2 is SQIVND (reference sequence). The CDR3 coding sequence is TGTGCCAGTAGTAGATCCGGGACAGGGGATTTGTTGGGCACAGATACGCAGTATTTT. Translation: CASSRSGTGDLLGTDTQYF.

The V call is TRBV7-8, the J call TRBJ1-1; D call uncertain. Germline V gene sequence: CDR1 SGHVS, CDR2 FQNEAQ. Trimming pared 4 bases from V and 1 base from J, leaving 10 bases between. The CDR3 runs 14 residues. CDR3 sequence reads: CASSSVRENTEAFF. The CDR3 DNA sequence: TGTGCCAGCAGCTCGGTCCGGGAGAACACTGAAGCTTTCTTT.

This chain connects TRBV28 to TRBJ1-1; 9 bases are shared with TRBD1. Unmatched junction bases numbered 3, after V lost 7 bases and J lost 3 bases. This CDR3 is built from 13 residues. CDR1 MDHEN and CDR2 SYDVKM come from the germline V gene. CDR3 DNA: TGTGCCAGCACCGACAGGGGGGACACTGAAGCTTTCTTT. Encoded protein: CASTDRGDTEAFF.

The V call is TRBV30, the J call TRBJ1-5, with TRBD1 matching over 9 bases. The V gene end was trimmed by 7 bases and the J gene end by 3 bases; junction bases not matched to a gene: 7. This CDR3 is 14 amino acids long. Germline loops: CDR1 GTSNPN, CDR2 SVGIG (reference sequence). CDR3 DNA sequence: TGTGCCTTGGACAGGGGCTCTTTCAATCAGCCCCAGCATTTT. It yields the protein CALDRGSFNQPQHF.

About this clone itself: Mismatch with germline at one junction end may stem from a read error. CDR3 bases: TGTGCCAGCAGTTACTCGTGGGACAGCTATTTC. Its protein is CASSYSWDSYF. The V and J genes are TRBV6-6 and TRBJ1-2, with 7 positions matching TRBD1. This CDR3 region has 11 residues. Germline V CDR1 and CDR2: MNHNY, SVGAGI (reference sequence).